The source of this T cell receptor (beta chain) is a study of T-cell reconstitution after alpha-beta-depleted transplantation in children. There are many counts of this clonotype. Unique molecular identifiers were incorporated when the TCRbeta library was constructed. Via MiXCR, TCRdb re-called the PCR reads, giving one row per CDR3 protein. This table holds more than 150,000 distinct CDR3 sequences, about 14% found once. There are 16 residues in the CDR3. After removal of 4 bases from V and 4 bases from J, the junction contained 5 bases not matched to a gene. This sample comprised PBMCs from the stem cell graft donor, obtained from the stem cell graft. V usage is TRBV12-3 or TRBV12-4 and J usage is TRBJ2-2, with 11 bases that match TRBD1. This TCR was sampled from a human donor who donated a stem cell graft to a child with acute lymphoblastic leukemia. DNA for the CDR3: TGTGCCAGCAGTTCCACCGGACAGGGGGCCACCGGGGAGCTGTTTTTT. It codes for CASSSTGQGATGELFF.